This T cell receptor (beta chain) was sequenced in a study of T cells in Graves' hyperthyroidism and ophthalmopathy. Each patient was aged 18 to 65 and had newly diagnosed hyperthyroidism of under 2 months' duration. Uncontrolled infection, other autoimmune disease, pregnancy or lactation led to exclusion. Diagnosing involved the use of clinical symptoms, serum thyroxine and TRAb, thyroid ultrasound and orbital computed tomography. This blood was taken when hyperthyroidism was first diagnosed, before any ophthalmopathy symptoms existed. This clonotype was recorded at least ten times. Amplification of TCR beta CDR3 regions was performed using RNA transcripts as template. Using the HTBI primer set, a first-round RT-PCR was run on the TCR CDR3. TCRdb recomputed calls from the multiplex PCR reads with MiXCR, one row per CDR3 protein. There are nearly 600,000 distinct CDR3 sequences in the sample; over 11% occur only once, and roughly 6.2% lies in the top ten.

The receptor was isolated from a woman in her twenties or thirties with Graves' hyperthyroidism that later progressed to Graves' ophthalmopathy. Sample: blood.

The CDR3 bases are TGTGCCAGCAGAACAGGGGAGGAGTATGGCTACACCTTC. The encoded protein is CASRTGEEYGYTF. V usage is TRBV12-3 or TRBV12-4 and J usage is TRBJ1-2, with 7 bases identical to TRBD1. V shed 6 bases, J shed 5 bases, and the junction held 6 bases outside the gene matches. This CDR3 is built from 13 residues.